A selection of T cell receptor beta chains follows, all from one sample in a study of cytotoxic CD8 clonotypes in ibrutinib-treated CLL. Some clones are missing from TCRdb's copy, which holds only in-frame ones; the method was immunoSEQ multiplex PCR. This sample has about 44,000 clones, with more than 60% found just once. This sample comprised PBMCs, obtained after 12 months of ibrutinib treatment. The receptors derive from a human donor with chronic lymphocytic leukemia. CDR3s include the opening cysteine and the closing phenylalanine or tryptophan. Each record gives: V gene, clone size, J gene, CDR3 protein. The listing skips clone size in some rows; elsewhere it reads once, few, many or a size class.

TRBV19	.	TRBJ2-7	CASSISQSEQYF
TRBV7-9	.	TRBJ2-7	CASSPGGQGIYPSYEQYF
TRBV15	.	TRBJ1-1	CATRRGGGEGAEAFF
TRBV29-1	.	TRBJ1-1	CSAQGNTEAFF
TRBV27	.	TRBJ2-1	CASSEGSSYNEQFF
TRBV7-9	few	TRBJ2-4	CASSGPSGNIQYF
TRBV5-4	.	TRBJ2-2	CASSLASGRAGELFF
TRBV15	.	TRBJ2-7	CATARLAGASYEQYF
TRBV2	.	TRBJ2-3	CASRRTDTQYF
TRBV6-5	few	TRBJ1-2	CASRYRNGYTF
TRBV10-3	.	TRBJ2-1	CAISERDRTPPYNEQFF
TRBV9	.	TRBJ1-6	CASSVTVRDNSPLHF
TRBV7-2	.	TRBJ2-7	CASSLTSVAYEQYF
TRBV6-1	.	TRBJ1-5	CASSEERVWRLGPQHF
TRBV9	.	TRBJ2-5	CASSSHPRETQYF
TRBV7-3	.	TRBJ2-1	CASSPQGGAGYNEQFF
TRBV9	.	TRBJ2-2	CASSVVGTGDTGELFF
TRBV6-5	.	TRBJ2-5	CASSYFGTGPQETQYF
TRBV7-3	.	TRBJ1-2	CASSSPVPRGNYGYTF
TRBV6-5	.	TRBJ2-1	CASRLAGSYNEQFF
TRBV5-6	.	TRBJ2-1	CASTRYASYNEQFF
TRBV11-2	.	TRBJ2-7	CASSLRSFSREVQPYEQYF
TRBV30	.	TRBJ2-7	CAWMTYYEQYF
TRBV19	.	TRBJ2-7	CASRDRGGYEQYF
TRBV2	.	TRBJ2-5	CASSVGTPKETQYF
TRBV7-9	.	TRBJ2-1	CASSAGSSGRHNEQFF
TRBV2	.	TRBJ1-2	CASSEGRGGDYGYTF
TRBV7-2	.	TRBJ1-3	CASSLEGSGNTIYF
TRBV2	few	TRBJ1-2	CASSPGHLNYGYTF
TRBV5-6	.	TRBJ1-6	CASSLGGADFFSPLHF